Sequencing of this T cell receptor beta chain was carried out in a study of human CD8 memory T cell subsets. Findings of the study overall: Effector memory cells lacked the similarly high diversity that stem-like memory and precursor exhausted T cells had.

UMI-labeled 5' RACE produced the TCR beta libraries. Following a re-call of the 5' RACE reads, TCRdb has one entry per CDR3 protein and lacks DNA. The table counts approximately 12,000 distinct CDR3 sequences; 8.6% lies in the top ten. Points on this clonotype: Its matching antigen is unknown.

The CDR3 is 17 residues long. CDR1 and CDR2 (germline): MNHEY, SVGEGT. Material: CD8+ T cells from PBMCs. This clonotype was sampled from a human donor in good health. The rearrangement uses TRBV6-2 or TRBV6-3 and TRBJ1-5; TCRdb designates TRBD1, a call that cannot be tested without DNA. Here the CDR3 reads CASSPDREPVSNQPQHF.